These T cell receptor beta chains were read from a single sample in a study of human T cells and chemical hapten exposure. TCRdb reanalysed the RACE reads using MiXCR and keeps one entry per CDR3 protein. The table includes 150,000 to 200,000 distinct CDR3 sequences, more than 12% detected once. The specimen was whole blood, collected in connection with sensitization to the hapten diphenylcyclopropenone (DPC). The receptor set was obtained from a woman in her 30s with alopecia areata. Some clones in this sample may be carry-over from other donors' samples. The CDR3 runs from the conserved cysteine through the conserved F or W. The D gene is left open where the match is weak. Size is omitted from some rows. Given values are once, few, many or a class for expanded clones.

length: 12; D: -; J: TRBJ1-1; V: TRBV6-6; size: -; CDR3: CASSYRDTEAFF; DNA: TGTGCCAGCAGTTACCGGGACACTGAAGCTTTCTTT
length: 15; D: TRBD1; J: TRBJ1-6; V: TRBV10-3; size: -; CDR3: CAIRETGTGNSPLHF; DNA: TGTGCCATCAGGGAGACAGGGACAGGAAATTCACCCCTCCACTTT
length: 13; D: TRBD1; J: TRBJ2-7; V: TRBV20-1; size: many; CDR3: CSAEQGSSYEQYF; DNA: TGCAGTGCTGAACAGGGGTCCTCCTACGAGCAGTACTTC
length: 15; D: TRBD2; J: TRBJ2-7; V: TRBV6-5; size: -; CDR3: CASRDRTSASYEQYF; DNA: TGTGCCAGCAGGGACCGGACTAGCGCATCCTACGAGCAGTACTTC
length: 14; D: TRBD1; J: TRBJ1-1; V: TRBV5-5; size: -; CDR3: CASSEGQGSAEAFF; DNA: TGTGCCAGCAGCGAGGGACAGGGAAGCGCTGAAGCTTTCTTT
length: 14; D: -; J: TRBJ1-6; V: TRBV7-2; size: few; CDR3: CASSPRTDYSPLHF; DNA: TGTGCCAGCAGCCCGCGGACGGATTATTCACCCCTCCACTTT
length: 12; D: -; J: TRBJ1-4; V: TRBV28; size: -; CDR3: CASSTGYEKLFF; DNA: TGTGCCAGCAGTACCGGTTATGAAAAACTGTTTTTT
length: 13; D: TRBD1; J: TRBJ2-7; V: TRBV29-1; size: few; CDR3: CSAQGQGAGEQYF; DNA: TGCAGCGCCCAGGGACAGGGGGCAGGGGAGCAGTACTTC
length: 15; D: TRBD1; J: TRBJ2-6; V: TRBV20-1; size: -; CDR3: CSVDRALSGANVLTF; DNA: TGCAGTGTCGACAGGGCGCTCTCTGGGGCCAACGTCCTGACTTTC
length: 15; D: TRBD1; J: TRBJ2-1; V: TRBV5-4; size: -; CDR3: CASSADRGVLNEQFF; DNA: TGTGCCAGCAGCGCGGACAGGGGGGTTTTGAATGAGCAGTTCTTC
length: 15; D: -; J: TRBJ1-5; V: TRBV5-6; size: few; CDR3: CASSSGQRLYQPQHF; DNA: TGTGCCAGCAGCTCCGGACAGAGACTTTATCAGCCCCAGCATTTT
length: 13; D: -; J: TRBJ2-7; V: TRBV28; size: few; CDR3: CASSPDTSYEQYF; DNA: TGTGCCAGCAGCCCCGACACCTCCTACGAGCAGTACTTC
length: 14; D: TRBD1; J: TRBJ2-7; V: TRBV6-5; size: many; CDR3: CASSLSGGSIEQYF; DNA: TGTGCCAGCAGCCTATCAGGGGGATCAATCGAGCAGTACTTC
length: 14; D: -; J: TRBJ1-5; V: TRBV10-2; size: few; CDR3: CATLEAYSNQPQHF; DNA: TGCGCCACCCTTGAGGCCTATAGCAATCAGCCCCAGCATTTT
length: 13; D: -; J: TRBJ2-5; V: TRBV12-3/TRBV12-4; size: -; CDR3: CASSLNRQETQYF; DNA: TGTGCCAGCAGTTTGAATAGACAAGAGACCCAGTACTTC
length: 17; D: TRBD1; J: TRBJ2-4; V: TRBV3-1; size: few; CDR3: CASSPRDSWEARNIQYF; DNA: TGTGCCAGCAGCCCTAGGGACAGCTGGGAAGCAAGGAACATTCAGTACTTC
length: 13; D: -; J: TRBJ1-1; V: TRBV6-2/TRBV6-3; size: few; CDR3: CASTNRASSEAFF; DNA: TGTGCCAGCACCAACAGAGCGAGTTCTGAAGCTTTCTTT
length: 14; D: -; J: TRBJ2-1; V: TRBV11-1; size: -; CDR3: CASSTKTAMDEQFF; DNA: TGTGCCAGCAGCACAAAAACAGCAATGGATGAGCAGTTCTTC
length: 13; D: -; J: TRBJ1-6; V: TRBV12-3/TRBV12-4; size: few; CDR3: CASSITGNSPLHF; DNA: TGTGCCAGCAGCATTACAGGGAATTCACCCCTCCACTTT
length: 14; D: -; J: TRBJ1-1; V: TRBV9; size: many; CDR3: CASSVGGADTEAFF; DNA: TGTGCCAGCAGCGTAGGGGGGGCCGACACTGAAGCTTTCTTT
length: 15; D: -; J: TRBJ1-3; V: TRBV7-9; size: -; CDR3: CASTVGVIERGTIYF; DNA: TGTGCCAGCACCGTGGGGGTTATCGAGAGAGGAACCATATATTTT
length: 16; D: -; J: TRBJ2-1; V: TRBV6-5; size: -; CDR3: CASSPWGSSLYNEQFF; DNA: TGTGCCAGCAGTCCCTGGGGTTCTAGCCTCTACAATGAGCAGTTCTTC
length: 15; D: -; J: TRBJ2-3; V: TRBV20-1; size: -; CDR3: CSAREAPPFTDTQYF; DNA: TGCAGTGCTAGAGAGGCCCCCCCCTTCACAGATACGCAGTATTTT
length: 14; D: -; J: TRBJ2-6; V: TRBV11-2; size: few; CDR3: CVSSLDRGISVLTF; DNA: TGTGTCAGCAGCTTAGATCGGGGCATTAGCGTCCTGACTTTC
length: 14; D: -; J: TRBJ2-6; V: TRBV29-1; size: few; CDR3: CSVTESSGANVLTF; DNA: TGCAGCGTGACGGAATCCTCTGGGGCCAACGTCCTGACTTTC
length: 14; D: TRBD1; J: TRBJ1-5; V: TRBV28; size: -; CDR3: CASRRTGGGQPQHF; DNA: TGTGCCAGCAGGCGAACAGGGGGCGGTCAGCCCCAGCATTTT
length: 14; D: -; J: TRBJ1-2; V: TRBV11-1; size: -; CDR3: CASSRDQLGYGYTF; DNA: TGTGCCAGCAGCCGGGATCAGCTCGGCTATGGCTACACCTTC
length: 11; D: -; J: TRBJ1-1; V: TRBV10-3; size: many; CDR3: CAIRKDTEAFF; DNA: TGTGCCATCAGGAAGGACACTGAAGCTTTCTTT
length: 15; D: -; J: TRBJ1-1; V: TRBV30; size: -; CDR3: CAWRPGHQANTEAFF; DNA: TGTGCCTGGAGACCGGGACATCAAGCGAACACTGAAGCTTTCTTT
length: 16; D: TRBD1; J: TRBJ2-2; V: TRBV7-2; size: -; CDR3: CASSSRQGAIIGELFF; DNA: TGTGCCAGCAGCTCTAGACAGGGGGCTATCATCGGGGAGCTGTTTTTT
length: 14; D: -; J: TRBJ2-7; V: TRBV4-1; size: -; CDR3: CASSQGDRSYEQYF; DNA: TGCGCCAGCAGCCAGGGCGATAGGTCCTACGAGCAGTACTTC
length: 15; D: TRBD1; J: TRBJ2-2; V: TRBV2; size: few; CDR3: CASSALGQGTGELFF; DNA: TGTGCCAGCAGTGCCTTGGGACAGGGCACCGGGGAGCTGTTTTTT
length: 16; D: -; J: TRBJ2-6; V: TRBV5-5; size: few; CDR3: CASSPGPTGGANVLTF; DNA: TGTGCCAGCAGCCCGGGCCCGACGGGAGGGGCCAACGTCCTGACTTTC
length: 15; D: TRBD1; J: TRBJ1-2; V: TRBV25-1; size: few; CDR3: CASRSGTGGYYGYTF; DNA: TGTGCCAGCAGAAGTGGGACAGGGGGGTACTATGGCTACACCTTC
length: 15; D: -; J: TRBJ2-3; V: TRBV5-1; size: -; CDR3: CASSLAPGGTDTQYF; DNA: TGCGCCAGCAGCTTGGCTCCGGGGGGCACAGATACGCAGTATTTT
length: 12; D: -; J: TRBJ2-7; V: TRBV29-1; size: -; CDR3: CSGEEVDYEQYF; DNA: TGCAGCGGTGAGGAGGTGGACTACGAGCAGTACTTC
length: 15; D: -; J: TRBJ1-5; V: TRBV2; size: few; CDR3: CASTELGISNQPQHF; DNA: TGTGCCAGCACCGAGCTGGGGATCAGCAATCAGCCCCAGCATTTT
length: 17; D: TRBD1; J: TRBJ1-5; V: TRBV6-2/TRBV6-3; size: few; CDR3: CASSYRTGTGYNQPQHF; DNA: TGTGCCAGCAGTTACCGAACCGGGACAGGCTACAATCAGCCCCAGCATTTT